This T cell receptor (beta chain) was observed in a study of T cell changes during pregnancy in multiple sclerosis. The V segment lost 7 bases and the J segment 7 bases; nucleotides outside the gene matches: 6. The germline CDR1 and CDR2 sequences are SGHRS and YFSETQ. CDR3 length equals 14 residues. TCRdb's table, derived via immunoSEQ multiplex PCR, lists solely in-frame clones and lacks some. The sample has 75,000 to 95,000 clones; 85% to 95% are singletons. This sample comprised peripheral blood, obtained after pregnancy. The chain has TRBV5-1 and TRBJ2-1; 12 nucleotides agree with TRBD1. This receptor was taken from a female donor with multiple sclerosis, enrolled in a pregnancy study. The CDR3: CASRDRGLLNEQFF. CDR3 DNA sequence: TGCGCCAGCCGGGACAGGGGGCTTCTGAATGAGCAGTTCTTC.